The 13 T cell receptor beta chains listed next were all sequenced from one sample in a study of T cells in Graves' hyperthyroidism and ophthalmopathy. Amplified regions were TCR beta CDR3 sequences from RNA transcripts. Using the HTBI primer set, a first-round RT-PCR was run on the TCR CDR3. TCRdb re-derived calls from the multiplex PCR reads in MiXCR, one entry per CDR3 protein. The sample yields around 600,000 distinct CDR3 sequences, 14% seen once. Sequencing was done on a sample of blood. These receptors were taken from a woman between 45 and 65 years old with Graves' ophthalmopathy.

The chain uses TRBV5-1 and TRBJ2-3; D perhaps matches TRBD1 (5 bases). The CDR3 loop spans 14 amino acids. V lost 4 bases and J lost 5, with 14 bases in between. CDR1 and CDR2 from the germline V gene are SGHRS and YFSETQ. CDR3 protein: CASSPRQLRDTQYF. The CDR3, as DNA: TGCGCCAGCAGCCCCAGACAGTTGAGAGATACGCAGTATTTT.

The chain uses TRBV4-3 and TRBJ2-5; D possibly corresponds to TRBD1 (5 bases). The CDR3 is 17 residues long. CDR1 LGHNA and CDR2 YSLEER come from the germline V gene. The ends were cut back, 0 bases at V and 1 base at J, with 15 bases in the middle. The CDR3: CASSQEPKGFGQETQYF. CDR3 nucleotide sequence: TGCGCCAGCAGCCAAGAACCAAAGGGGTTTGGCCAAGAGACCCAGTACTTC.

Note on this clonotype: A much more abundant neighbour one base away suggests this may be a read error. The chain uses TRBV2 and TRBJ2-7, with 7 bases identical to TRBD1. The germline gives CDR1 SNHLY, CDR2 FYNNEI. Trimming cost V 6 bases and J 2 bases; bases outside gene matches: 10. This CDR3 region has 15 residues. Here the CDR3 DNA reads TGTGCCAGCAGAGATAGACAGGGTCTCCCCTACGAGCAGTACTTC. Its translation: CASRDRQGLPYEQYF.

A few counts support this clonotype. The chain is built from TRBV2 and TRBJ1-1; D may be TRBD1 (6 bases). In germline, CDR1 is SNHLY, CDR2 FYNNEI. V was clipped by 3 bases and J by 4 bases, with 9 bases between them. This CDR3 is built from 13 residues. CDR3 region: CASSDGGVTEAFF. The CDR3, as DNA: TGTGCCAGCAGTGACGGGGGCGTCACTGAAGCTTTCTTT.

In this sample, this clonotype turned up many times. The chain combines TRBV5-8 with TRBJ2-1, with 7 bases fitting TRBD1. Germline CDR1 reads SGHTS; CDR2 reads YDEGEE. Trimming cost V 0 bases and J 7 bases; bases outside gene matches: 7. The CDR3 loop spans 15 amino acids. CDR3 loop: CASSLGPGQQNEQFF. CDR3 DNA sequence: TGTGCCAGCAGCTTGGGGCCGGGACAGCAAAATGAGCAGTTCTTC.

This clonotype showed up many times. CDR3 residues: CASTQRGDGTQYF. CDR3 bases: TGTGCCAGCACCCAGCGGGGGGATGGGACCCAGTACTTC. The rearrangement uses TRBV3-1 and TRBJ2-5, with 9 bases fitting TRBD2. Per the germline V gene, CDR1 is LGHDT and CDR2 is YNNKEL (reference sequence). The J segment lost 7 bases and the V segment lost 7 bases, leaving 7 bases of the junction unmatched. The CDR3 consists of 13 residues.

The chain links TRBV5-1 to TRBJ1-2, with D possibly being TRBD1 (5 bases). Germline lookup yields CDR1 SGHRS and CDR2 YFSETQ. V gave up 7 bases and J gave up 4 bases, with 17 bases separating them. The CDR3 runs 14 residues. In DNA form, the CDR3 reads TGCGCCAGCTCCAAGGGGAACACCCGCTATGGCTACACCTTC. Its translation: CASSKGNTRYGYTF.

This clonotype occurred many times. This chain connects TRBV7-9 to TRBJ2-1, with a weak D call TRBD1 (6 bases). The CDR3 is made up of 13 amino acids. Per germline, CDR1 SEHNR and CDR2 FQNEAQ (reference sequence). The V and J ends lost 3 bases and 8 bases respectively, with 11 bases between them. DNA for the CDR3: TGTGCCAGCAGCTTTACAGGGATGCATGAGCAGTTCTTC. It encodes CASSFTGMHEQFF. Based on the CDR3 plus reference TRBV7-9 and TRBJ2-1, the full variable domain is DTGVSQNPRHKITKRGQNVTFRCDPISEHNRLYWYRQTLGQGPEFLTYFQNEAQLEKSRLLSDRFSAERPKGSFSTLEIQRTEQGDSAMYLCASSFTGMHEQFFGPGTRLTVL.

This clonotype has ten or more counts. The genes are TRBV27 and TRBJ2-1; D gene ambiguous. The germline CDR1 and CDR2 sequences are MNHEY and SMNVEV (reference sequence). CDR3 length: 12 residues. With 2 bases removed from V and 5 bases from J, the gap between germline ends came to 4 bases. CDR3 residues: CASSLLNNEQFF. The CDR3 bases are TGTGCCAGCAGTTTACTGAACAATGAGCAGTTCTTC.

This clonotype was detected only a few times. J is TRBJ1-1 and V is TRBV6-5; a weak D match, TRBD1 (6 bases). Deletions cut 0 bases from V and 6 bases from J, with 20 bases between. This CDR3 contains 17 residues. The germline CDR1 and CDR2 sequences are MNHEY and SVGAGI. The CDR3: CASSYSIRGPAFAEAFF. Written as DNA, the CDR3 is TGTGCCAGCAGTTACTCGATCCGGGGGCCAGCGTTCGCTGAAGCTTTCTTT.

V usage is TRBV5-1 and J usage is TRBJ2-4; no firm D call. The CDR3 extends over 16 amino acids. Germline CDR1 is SGHRS and CDR2 is YFSETQ. The V end lost 3 bases, the J end lost 0 bases, and 13 bases lay between the germline ends. The DNA for the CDR3 is TGCGCCAGCAGCTCTGAAGCTCAACTAGCCAAAAACATTCAGTACTTC. Translated: CASSSEAQLAKNIQYF.

This rearrangement joins TRBV20-1 to TRBJ2-5; D remains unclear. The CDR3 totals 13 residues. V lost 6 bases and J 1 base, leaving 12 bases between the germline ends. Germline CDR1 and CDR2: DFQATT and SNEGSKA (reference sequence). This chain's CDR3 is CSAIARGQETQYF. CDR3 in DNA: TGCAGTGCGATAGCTCGCGGCCAAGAGACCCAGTACTTC.

This clonotype was observed many times. The V call is TRBV7-9, the J call TRBJ2-1; 7 bases are a match to TRBD2. The junction had 9 bases not matched to a gene; V was cut back by 6 bases and J by 4 bases. The germline gives CDR1 SEHNR, CDR2 FQNEAQ (reference sequence). The length of the CDR3 is 15 residues. The CDR3 region has the DNA TGTGCCAGCAGACCCGGACTAGGGGTGTACAATGAGCAGTTCTTC. Translation: CASRPGLGVYNEQFF.